The 25 T cell receptor beta chains listed next were all sequenced from one sample in a study of human T cells and chemical hapten exposure. Time point given: patch test 1, 2 weeks after DPC sensitization. Documented treatment: therapeutic diphenylcyclopropenone sensitization with weekly scalp DPC. In TCRdb, the RACE reads were re-called with MiXCR into one record per CDR3 protein. The top ten hold less than 2.5% of the sample, which has 95,000 or so distinct CDR3 sequences, approximately 10% seen once. The sample was whole blood, taken in connection with sensitization to the hapten diphenylcyclopropenone (DPC). These TCRs come from a man aged 40-55 years with alopecia areata. Some clones in this sample may be carry-over from other donors' samples.

The genes are TRBV10-3 and TRBJ2-7, with TRBD1 identical over 9 bases. The CDR3 is made up of 13 amino acids. From germline, CDR1 is ENHRY and CDR2 SYGVKD. The CDR3 region has the DNA TGTGGCCCGGGACGGGACAGGGCCTACGAGCAGTACGTC. It yields the protein CGPGRDRAYEQYV.

The CDR3, as DNA: TGTGCCAGCAGTTATTCCTCGGGACAGGGGAATTCACCCCTCCACTTT. Protein sequence: CASSYSSGQGNSPLHF. This chain joins TRBV12-3 or TRBV12-4 and TRBJ1-6; TRBD1 aligns across 10 bases. The J segment lost 7 bases and the V segment lost 4 bases, leaving 7 bases of the junction unmatched. The CDR3 consists of 16 residues.

This clonotype was seen a handful of times. V gene TRBV6-2 or TRBV6-3 combines with J gene TRBJ1-6, with a weak D call TRBD1 (5 bases). This CDR3 contains 14 residues. The V gene lost 4 bases and the J gene lost 7 bases, with 11 bases spanning the gap. CDR1 MNHEY and CDR2 SVGEGT come from the germline V gene. Here the CDR3 reads CASSSTEINSPLHF. The DNA of the CDR3 is TGTGCCAGCAGTTCGACAGAGATCAATTCACCCCTCCACTTT.

This clonotype turned up a few times. The chain recombines TRBV28 with TRBJ2-6; 10 bases agree with TRBD1. The CDR3 loop spans 18 amino acids. Trimming removed 4 bases from V and 1 base from J; junction bases left unmatched: 7. Per the germline V gene, CDR1 is MDHEN and CDR2 is SYDVKM. CDR3 sequence reads: CASSSSGQGSSGANVLTF. CDR3 sequence (DNA): TGTGCCAGCAGTTCATCGGGACAGGGGAGTTCTGGGGCCAACGTCCTGACTTTC.

This clonotype was picked up a small number of times. The rearrangement links TRBV25-1 to TRBJ2-5, with D maybe TRBD2 (6 bases). Trimming pared 4 bases from V and 7 bases from J, leaving 13 bases between. Germline assignment: CDR1 MGHDK and CDR2 SYGVNS. CDR3 length equals 13 residues. The CDR3 region is CASSVGLGGTQYF. CDR3 in DNA: TGTGCCAGCAGTGTCGGGCTGGGGGGGACCCAGTACTTC.

This clonotype came up a few times. This rearrangement joins TRBV5-4 to TRBJ2-3, with unresolved D. This CDR3 is built from 14 residues. Germline V gene sequence: CDR1 SGHNT, CDR2 YYREEE (reference sequence). V was trimmed by 9 bases and J by 2 bases, leaving 16 bases between them. The CDR3 region has the DNA TGTGCCACCTCGACGGTAATCCTCACAGATACGCAGTATTTT. Amino acids: CATSTVILTDTQYF.

The chain has TRBV9 and TRBJ1-4; D perhaps matches TRBD1 (5 bases). Looked up from germline, CDR1 is SGDLS and CDR2 is YYNGEE. Trimming shortened V by 4 bases and J by 3 bases, and 10 bases separated the two germline ends. The CDR3 length is 14 residues. The CDR3 loop reads CASSPGLANEKLFF. CDR3 nucleotide sequence: TGTGCCAGCAGCCCAGGGTTGGCTAATGAAAAACTGTTTTTT.

CDR3 in amino acids: CASSQQGRGRGSGYTF. CDR3 nucleotide sequence: TGCGCCAGCAGCCAACAGGGAAGGGGGCGGGGTAGTGGCTACACCTTC. The chain employs TRBV4-3 and TRBJ1-2; TRBD1 aligns across 7 bases. The CDR3 totals 16 residues. The junction had 13 bases not matched to a gene; V was cut back by 2 bases and J by 7 bases. CDR1 and CDR2 from the germline V gene are LGHNA and YSLEER.

V usage is TRBV28 and J usage is TRBJ2-4, with unresolved D. The CDR3 runs to 16 residues. V lost 3 bases and J 0 bases, leaving 12 bases between the germline ends. Germline V lookup: CDR1 MDHEN, CDR2 SYDVKM. CDR3 protein: CASSFPPLGAKNIQYF. CDR3 in DNA: TGTGCCAGCAGTTTTCCCCCCCTGGGAGCCAAAAACATTCAGTACTTC.

The chain recombines TRBV3-2 with TRBJ1-6; the table names TRBD1, a call not compared with the DNA. TRBV3-2 is marked as a pseudogene. There are 11 residues in the CDR3. As DNA, the CDR3 is TGTGCCAGCAGCCAAGTTTGGGACATCAAGTTT. It translates to CASSQVWDIKF.

The gene calls are TRBV20-1 and TRBJ2-3, with 9 bases that match TRBD2. The germline V gene has CDR1 DFQATT and CDR2 SNEGSKA (reference sequence). The CDR3 has 14 amino acids. V trimming: 3 bases; J trimming: 4 bases; junction bases outside the gene matches: 5. The chain's CDR3 is CSARAGGGPDTQYF. The CDR3 DNA follows: TGCAGTGCTAGGGCGGGAGGGGGTCCAGATACGCAGTATTTT.

In its sample, this clonotype was seen a few times. V and J are TRBV18 and TRBJ2-3, with 7 bases fitting TRBD2. V gave up 2 bases and J gave up 0 bases; unmatched junction bases: 5. The CDR3 extends over 16 amino acids. CDR1 and CDR2 (germline): KGHSH, LQKENI. CDR3 sequence (DNA): TGTGCCAGCTCACCATTTGGTAGCGGGAGCACAGATACGCAGTATTTT. Encoded protein: CASSPFGSGSTDTQYF.

The chain links TRBV5-4 to TRBJ2-2, with 8 bases aligning to TRBD1. The CDR3 consists of 15 residues. The ends lost 4 bases at V and 3 bases at J; junction bases unmatched: 5. The germline CDR1 and CDR2 sequences are SGHNT and YYREEE (reference sequence). CDR3 sequence reads: CASSVRGRDTGELFF. The CDR3 coding sequence is TGTGCCAGCAGCGTCAGGGGGCGGGACACCGGGGAGCTGTTTTTT.

A few counts support this clonotype. The chain has TRBV10-3 and TRBJ2-6; 11 nucleotides align to TRBD2. J lost 0 bases, V lost 6 bases, and 7 bases had no gene match. Per the germline V gene, CDR1 is ENHRY and CDR2 is SYGVKD. The CDR3 consists of 18 residues. The CDR3 here is CAISLTSGILSGANVLTF. The DNA for the CDR3 is TGTGCCATCAGCTTGACTAGCGGGATACTCTCTGGGGCCAACGTCCTGACTTTC.

The chain carries TRBV29-1 and TRBJ2-5; no clear D gene. The CDR3 runs to 11 residues. Germline CDR1 SQVTM, CDR2 ANQGSEA. DNA for the CDR3: TGCAGTGCCCAGCACGAAGAGACCCAGTACTTC. The encoded protein is CSAQHEETQYF.

In its sample, this clonotype was seen many times. The rearrangement links TRBV18 to TRBJ2-2; 11 bases are shared with TRBD1. With 5 bases clipped from V and 3 bases from J, the junction kept 2 bases outside the gene matches. CDR1 is KGHSH and CDR2 is LQKENI in the germline V gene. CDR3 length: 15 amino acids. The CDR3 reads CASSGQGADTGELFF. The CDR3 DNA follows: TGTGCCAGCTCAGGACAGGGGGCGGACACCGGGGAGCTGTTTTTT.

The chain couples TRBV20-1 to TRBJ2-3; 8 bases match TRBD1. CDR1 DFQATT and CDR2 SNEGSKA come from the germline V gene (reference sequence). Germline trimming cut 6 bases from V and 4 bases from J; bases unmatched to any gene: 9. CDR3 length: 14 amino acids. As DNA, the CDR3 is TGCAGTGCCTCGACAGGGGCGGGCGCAGATACGCAGTATTTT. Translated, it gives CSASTGAGADTQYF.

This clonotype was seen a handful of times. The rearrangement joins TRBV19 to TRBJ2-1; TRBD2 matches at 8 bases. CDR1 is LNHDA and CDR2 is SQIVND in the germline V gene (reference sequence). The CDR3 has 16 residues. V was clipped by 5 bases and J by 8 bases; unmatched bases: 14. The CDR3 region has the DNA TGTGCCAGTAGTTCCCGGATAGCGGGATACCGGGATGAGCAGTTCTTC. Residues: CASSSRIAGYRDEQFF.

By share, this clonotype counts as medium-sized. V is TRBV4-3 and J is TRBJ2-3; 12 nucleotides align to TRBD2. The ends lost 0 bases at V and 7 bases at J; junction bases unmatched: 17. The germline V gene encodes CDR1 LGHNA and CDR2 YSLEER. The CDR3 runs to 20 residues. CDR3 bases: TGCGCCAGCAGCCAAGATGCCATCAATTATCTAGCGGGAGGGCCGTATACGCAGTATTTT. Translated: CASSQDAINYLAGGPYTQYF.

A few counts support this clonotype. The rearrangement joins TRBV6-2 or TRBV6-3 to TRBJ2-1, with 14 bases identical to TRBD2. Germline lookup yields CDR1 MNHEY and CDR2 SVGEGT. The CDR3 totals 15 residues. V lost 4 bases and J lost 10; bases outside the gene matches: 6. The CDR3, as DNA: TGTGCCAGCAGTTTTCGGGGACTAGCGGGAGTAGAGCAGTTCTTC. Encoded protein: CASSFRGLAGVEQFF.

J is TRBJ2-1 and V is TRBV12-3 or TRBV12-4; TRBD2 matches at 8 bases. CDR3 length equals 15 residues. Trimming at V came to 6 bases and at J to 10 bases, leaving 14 bases not matched to a gene. The CDR3 here is CASRVTSASLREQFF. CDR3 nucleotide sequence: TGTGCCAGCAGAGTGACTAGCGCGTCGTTGAGGGAGCAGTTCTTC.

A few counts support this clonotype. V gene TRBV20-1 combines with J gene TRBJ2-7; D uncertain. V dropped 3 bases and J dropped 3 bases, with 12 bases sitting between them. This CDR3 region has 13 residues. Germline CDR1 DFQATT, CDR2 SNEGSKA (reference sequence). The CDR3 is CSASWSGSYEQYF. DNA of the CDR3: TGCAGTGCTAGTTGGTCCGGTAGCTACGAGCAGTACTTC.

The sample holds a few counts of this clonotype. The chain recombines TRBV6-2 or TRBV6-3 with TRBJ2-4; 11 nucleotides align to TRBD1. Germline CDR1 reads MNHEY; CDR2 reads SVGEGT. The CDR3 contains 16 residues. Unmatched junction bases numbered 3, after V lost 5 bases and J lost 0 bases. CDR3 DNA sequence: TGTGCCAGCAGTGGACAGGGGGCGACAGCCAAAAACATTCAGTACTTC. Protein product: CASSGQGATAKNIQYF.

This clonotype was found many times. The rearrangement links TRBV12-3 or TRBV12-4 to TRBJ1-4; 8 positions match TRBD1. The V gene end was trimmed by 4 bases and the J gene end by 2 bases; junction bases not matched to a gene: 0. The CDR3 extends over 14 amino acids. DNA of the CDR3: TGTGCCAGCAGTTGGGACAGGACTAATGAAAAACTGTTTTTT. Protein sequence: CASSWDRTNEKLFF.

This clonotype has only a few counts. The rearrangement links TRBV18 to TRBJ2-3, with D tentatively TRBD2 (5 bases). V dropped 5 bases and J dropped 4 bases, with 13 bases sitting between them. Germline V gene sequence: CDR1 KGHSH, CDR2 LQKENI. The length of the CDR3 is 14 residues. The CDR3 nucleotides read TGTGCCAGCTCATCTGAACCAGCGGCAGATACGCAGTATTTT. This codes for CASSSEPAADTQYF.